The rows below give T cell receptor beta chains drawn from one sample of a study of blood T cell repertoires in COVID-19. Sequenced by immunoSEQ multiplex PCR; TCRdb stores in-frame clones only, minus some. The table lists just over 300,000 clones, 80% to 90% of them singletons. Sample: PBMCs or T cells enriched from blood (not recorded which). The receptors stem from a woman aged 18-29 years who had recovered from COVID-19. CDR3s include the opening cysteine and the closing phenylalanine or tryptophan. Fields, in order: clone size, J gene, V gene, D gene, CDR3 DNA, CDR3 protein. The D gene is left open where the match is weak. Where a row states a size, it is once, few, many or the class of an expanded clone; other rows omit it.

>.|TRBJ1-1|TRBV11-2|TRBD1
TGTGCCAGCAGCTTCAGCACAGGGGGCGGCACTGAAGCTTTCTTT
CASSFSTGGGTEAFF
>.|TRBJ2-7|TRBV7-3|.
TGTGCCAGCAGCTTAGGGCCAATCTACGAGCAGTACTTC
CASSLGPIYEQYF
>.|TRBJ2-7|TRBV7-2|.
TGTGCCAGCAGGGTCACAGGGATCACCTACGAGCAGTACTTC
CASRVTGITYEQYF
>.|TRBJ2-1|TRBV6-1|TRBD2
TGTGCCAGCAGTGATCACGGACTAGCGGGCAATGAGCAGTTCTTC
CASSDHGLAGNEQFF
>once|TRBJ2-3|TRBV29-1|.
TGCAGCGTTGAAGGGTCCCCCGCGGATACGCAGTATTTT
CSVEGSPADTQYF
>.|TRBJ2-7|TRBV5-6|.
TGTGCCAGCAGCTTTCAGGGGCCCTCCTACGAGCAGTACTTC
CASSFQGPSYEQYF
>.|TRBJ1-1|TRBV16|TRBD1
TGTGCCAGCAGCCTCGGGACAGCCTATGAAGCTTTCTTT
CASSLGTAYEAFF
>.|TRBJ2-2|TRBV9|TRBD2
TGTGCCAGCAGCGTAGTCGAGGCTAGCGGGGGGGTTCTCGGGGAGCTGTTTTTT
CASSVVEASGGVLGELFF
>once|TRBJ1-3|TRBV30|.
TGTGCCTGGACGGGGATAGACACCATATATTTT
CAWTGIDTIYF
>.|TRBJ1-1|TRBV9|.
TGTGCCAGCAGCGTAGGGGTCGGGGGCACTGAAGCTTTCTTT
CASSVGVGGTEAFF
>.|TRBJ2-3|TRBV7-6|TRBD2
TGTGCCAGCAGCCCACCGGGACTATTCAAGCAGTATTTT
CASSPPGLFKQYF
>.|TRBJ2-5|TRBV11-2|TRBD2
TGTGCCAGCAGCTTAACTAGCGGACAAGAGACCCAGTACTTC
CASSLTSGQETQYF
>.|TRBJ1-3|TRBV18|TRBD1
TGTGCCAGCTCACCCGGACAGGGTGGGTCTGGAAACACCATATATTTT
CASSPGQGGSGNTIYF
>.|TRBJ2-7|TRBV11-2|.
TGTGCCAGCAGCTTAATATCGGCAGGGGCTCTCTACGAGCAGTACTTC
CASSLISAGALYEQYF
>once|TRBJ2-1|TRBV7-2|TRBD1
TGTGCCAGCAGCCCAATGGACAGGAGGCACAATGAGCAGTTCTTC
CASSPMDRRHNEQFF
>.|TRBJ1-1|TRBV30|.
TGTGCCTGGACCCCGTCCTTCCTTTCTTTCTTT
CAWTPSFLSFF
>.|TRBJ1-1|TRBV5-1|.
TGCGCCAGCAGCCCGACGACAGTGAACACTGAAGCTTTCTTT
CASSPTTVNTEAFF
>.|TRBJ2-7|TRBV7-9|TRBD2
TGTGCCAGCAGCCCACTAGCGCCAACCTACGAGCAGTACTTC
CASSPLAPTYEQYF
>.|TRBJ1-2|TRBV11-2|TRBD1
TGTGCCAGCATATCTGGGGTTGGAGGGACAGGGGAATATGGCTACACCTTC
CASISGVGGTGEYGYTF
>.|TRBJ2-5|TRBV7-3|.
TGTGCCAGCAGCTTTACGGGACACGAACAAGAGACCCAGTACTTC
CASSFTGHEQETQYF
>.|TRBJ1-2|TRBV7-3|TRBD1
TGTGCCAGCAGCCCTACCGGGACAGGGATCGCGAACTATGGCTACACCTTC
CASSPTGTGIANYGYTF
>.|TRBJ2-3|TRBV4-3|TRBD1
TGCGCCAGCAGCCAAGATCTCCCAACGGGACAGGGGGCTGATACGCAGTATTTT
CASSQDLPTGQGADTQYF
>.|TRBJ1-3|TRBV11-2|TRBD1
TGTGCCAGCAGCTTAGCAGGGGGCTCTGGAAACACCATATATTTT
CASSLAGGSGNTIYF
>.|TRBJ1-2|TRBV28|TRBD1
TGTGCCGGTACGAGGGGGCGAACCTCTAACTATGGCTACACCTTC
CAGTRGRTSNYGYTF
>.|TRBJ2-5|TRBV4-1|.
TGCGCCAGCAGCCAAGCCCACAGGGCCGGGGAGAAGACCCAGTACTTC
CASSQAHRAGEKTQYF
>.|TRBJ2-1|TRBV7-3|TRBD2
TGTGCCAGCAGCATGACTAGCGGGGAGGCGGAGATATTAGACAATGAGCAGTTCTTC
CASSMTSGEAEILDNEQFF
>.|TRBJ2-6|TRBV6-5|.
TGTGCCAGCAGTCCTATCGTACTCGGGGCCAACGTCCTGACTTTC
CASSPIVLGANVLTF
>.|TRBJ2-7|TRBV7-9|TRBD1
TGTGCCAGCAGCTTACCGCTTCCTAGGACAGGGATCTCCTACGAGCAGTACTTC
CASSLPLPRTGISYEQYF
>.|TRBJ1-2|TRBV7-9|.
TGTGCCACATCGGATGGCTACACCTTC
CATSDGYTF
>.|TRBJ2-7|TRBV19|.
TGTGCCAGTAGTTCCACCTGGAGGGCCTACGAGCAGTACTTC
CASSSTWRAYEQYF
>.|TRBJ2-1|TRBV19|.
TGTGCCAGTAGTATGGGCAGGGGTTTCTACAATGAGCAGTTCTTC
CASSMGRGFYNEQFF
>.|TRBJ2-1|TRBV19|TRBD2
TGTGCCAGTAGTGAACTAGCGGAGCCCAATGAGCAGTTCTTC
CASSELAEPNEQFF
>.|TRBJ1-2|TRBV9|.
TGTGCCAGCAGCGCTCAGGCGACGGCTCGCCCCCGTTATGGCTACACCTTC
CASSAQATARPRYGYTF
>.|TRBJ2-7|TRBV27|.
TGTGCCAGCAGTTTGTTGGGTGGAGGAGAGCAGTACTTC
CASSLLGGGEQYF
>.|TRBJ2-3|TRBV27|TRBD1
TGTGCCAGCCGACAGGGGGCCTCTGGGACGCAGTATTTT
CASRQGASGTQYF
>.|TRBJ2-7|TRBV12-3/TRBV12-4|TRBD2
TGTGCCAGCAGCCCCGGGACTACTTACGAGCAGTACTTC
CASSPGTTYEQYF
>.|TRBJ1-1|TRBV4-1|.
TGCGCCAGCAGCCAAGATCTGAGCGCTTACGAGAACACTGAAGCTTTCTTT
CASSQDLSAYENTEAFF
>.|TRBJ2-2|TRBV27|TRBD2
TGTGCCAGCAGTTTCGGGACTAGATACACCGGGGAGCTGTTTTTT
CASSFGTRYTGELFF
>.|TRBJ2-2|TRBV11-1|.
TGTGCCAGCAGCTTACTAGCAGCTGGGGAGCTGTTTTTT
CASSLLAAGELFF
>.|TRBJ1-4|TRBV12-2|.
TGTGCAAGTCGCTTAGAGGGGGAGGGAGAAAAACTGTTTTTT
CASRLEGEGEKLFF
>.|TRBJ1-5|TRBV24-1|TRBD1
TGTGCCACCAGTGATCGAGGACAGGGAAAGGATCAGCCCCAGCATTTT
CATSDRGQGKDQPQHF
>.|TRBJ1-6|TRBV7-9|TRBD1
TGTGCCAGCAGCGTGCCACAGGGGACATTATCCTATAATTCACCCCTCCACTTT
CASSVPQGTLSYNSPLHF
>.|TRBJ2-5|TRBV4-3|.
TGCGCCAGCAGCCAAGATCGCTGGAGCGGTCAGGAGACCCAGTACTTC
CASSQDRWSGQETQYF
>.|TRBJ1-5|TRBV28|.
TGTGCCAGCAGCTTACTTCAGGGCGGCAATCAGCCCCAGCATTTT
CASSLLQGGNQPQHF
>large|TRBJ1-1|TRBV19|TRBD1
TGTGCCAGTAGTAAACGGACAGGGACGAACACTGAAGCTTTCTTT
CASSKRTGTNTEAFF
>.|TRBJ1-6|TRBV11-2|.
TGTGCCAGCAGCCCCCCCGGGACACCCTCACCCCTCCACTTT
CASSPPGTPSPLHF
>.|TRBJ1-2|TRBV5-4|.
TGTGCCAGCAGCCCTAGTACCAGTCTTGGCTACACCTTC
CASSPSTSLGYTF
>.|TRBJ2-4|TRBV5-6|.
TGTGCCAGCAGCTCCGAAAAGCGTTTGGCCAAAAACATTCAGTACTTC
CASSSEKRLAKNIQYF
>.|TRBJ1-2|TRBV7-9|.
TGTGCCAGCAGCTTAGCTGGAGTTGACAGAAGATTCTATGGCTACACCTTC
CASSLAGVDRRFYGYTF
>.|TRBJ2-1|TRBV5-1|TRBD2
TGCGCCAGCAGCTTGGAGGCGGGAGAGACGAATGAGCAGTTCTTC
CASSLEAGETNEQFF
>.|TRBJ2-5|TRBV18|.
TGTGCCAGCTCACCACAAAATGGCAGGGAAGAGACCCAGTACTTC
CASSPQNGREETQYF
>.|TRBJ2-4|TRBV5-1|.
TGCGCCAGCAGCTACAGACAGGGCGGGGACCAAAACATTCAGTACTTC
CASSYRQGGDQNIQYF
>.|TRBJ1-3|TRBV6-5|.
TGTGCCAGCAGGGGCGGGGGAGACTCTGGAAACACCATATATTTT
CASRGGGDSGNTIYF
>.|TRBJ2-2|TRBV11-2|.
TGTGCCAGCAGCCGGGACACCACCGGGGAGCTGTTTTTT
CASSRDTTGELFF
>once|TRBJ2-3|TRBV9|.
TGTGCCAGCAGCGTAGGGATCAGCGCTGGCACAGATACGCAGTATTTT
CASSVGISAGTDTQYF
>few|TRBJ2-1|TRBV5-6|.
TGTGCCAGCAGCCCCCCCGCGAGCTCCTACAATGAGCAGTTCTTC
CASSPPASSYNEQFF
>.|TRBJ1-2|TRBV24-1|TRBD1
TGTGCCACCAGTGGGGACAGCAGTAACTATGGCTACACCTTC
CATSGDSSNYGYTF
>.|TRBJ2-3|TRBV5-8|.
TGTGCCAGCAGCGCGGTGAGGGCTAGCACAGATACGCAGTATTTT
CASSAVRASTDTQYF
>.|TRBJ1-6|TRBV28|TRBD1
TGTGCCAGCAGGGGGACAGTCACTACGCCCTATAATTCACCCCTCCACTTT
CASRGTVTTPYNSPLHF
>.|TRBJ1-2|TRBV5-1|.
TGCGCCAGCGGAGTTAGCGGGGGCTATGGCTACACCTTC
CASGVSGGYGYTF